This T cell receptor beta chain was obtained from a study of blood T cell repertoires in COVID-19. Study at large: The origin of the acute and convalescent COVID-19 samples was the United States, Italy and Spain.

In the authors' methods: For nucleated cells, counts were estimated from reference gene primer amplification. Method: immunoSEQ multiplex PCR; TCRdb's copy keeps in-frame clones and lacks some. V and J calls and clone size follow that table, whereas D and trimming were derived from the DNA. The sample records 84,000 or so clones, approximately 75% being singletons. The sequence came from a human donor in a cohort sampled during active COVID-19. The sequenced sample consisted of peripheral blood.

The CDR3 nucleotides read TGTGCCACCAGTGCGCGGGGGGCCACCGGGGAGCTGTTTTTT. Encoded protein: CATSARGATGELFF. The rearrangement links TRBV24-1 to TRBJ2-2, with 8 bases lining up with TRBD2. There are 14 residues in the CDR3. Trimming at V came to 5 bases and at J to 4 bases, leaving 2 bases not matched to a gene. Germline assignment: CDR1 KGHDR and CDR2 SFDVKD.